This T cell receptor (beta chain) is drawn from a study of blood T cell repertoires in COVID-19. About the research overall: Samples of COVID-19 (acute and convalescent) were obtained from the United States, Italy and Spain.

Authors' methods: Reference gene primer amplification in the assay estimated nucleated cell counts. Some clones are missing from TCRdb's copy, which holds only in-frame ones; the method was immunoSEQ multiplex PCR. V and J calls and clone size are those listed in that table; D and trimming were worked out from the DNA. This sample has some 250,000 clones; around 79% occur once, and the top ten carry about 3%. V lost 8 bases and J 1 base, leaving 9 bases between the germline ends. This CDR3 has 13 residues. This chain joins TRBV12-3 or TRBV12-4 and TRBJ2-4, with a tentative D call TRBD2 (6 bases). The TCR comes from a woman at least 80 years old with acute or convalescent COVID-19. The sequencing input was peripheral blood. This chain's CDR3 is CASSGVAKNIQYF. The CDR3 nucleotides are TGTGCCAGCTCGGGAGTTGCCAAAAACATTCAGTACTTC.